The clone carrying this T cell receptor beta chain has only one observation. Generated by immunoSEQ multiplex PCR, the TCRdb table keeps only in-frame clones and is missing some. The top ten clones hold about 29% of a sample with some 98,000 clones, more than 75% of them seen once. These data originate in a study of cytotoxic CD8 clonotypes in ibrutinib-treated CLL. The germline V gene has CDR1 SEHNR and CDR2 FQNEAQ (reference sequence). This CDR3 is 17 amino acids long. V dropped 5 bases and J dropped 0 bases, with 17 bases sitting between them. The V call is TRBV7-9, the J call TRBJ2-1; a possible D gene is TRBD2 (5 bases). Source: PBMCs, taken after 12 months of ibrutinib treatment. The receptor was isolated from a human donor with chronic lymphocytic leukemia. The CDR3 DNA is TGTGCCAGCAGCCAGCCTCGGAGGCCCAGCTCCTACAATGAGCAGTTCTTC. This translates into CASSQPRRPSSYNEQFF. The variable domain in full, completed from reference TRBV7-9 and TRBJ2-1, reads DTGVSQNPRHKITKRGQNVTFRCDPISEHNRLYWYRQTLGQGPEFLTYFQNEAQLEKSRLLSDRFSAERPKGSFSTLEIQRTEQGDSAMYLCASSQPRRPSSYNEQFFGPGTRLTVL.